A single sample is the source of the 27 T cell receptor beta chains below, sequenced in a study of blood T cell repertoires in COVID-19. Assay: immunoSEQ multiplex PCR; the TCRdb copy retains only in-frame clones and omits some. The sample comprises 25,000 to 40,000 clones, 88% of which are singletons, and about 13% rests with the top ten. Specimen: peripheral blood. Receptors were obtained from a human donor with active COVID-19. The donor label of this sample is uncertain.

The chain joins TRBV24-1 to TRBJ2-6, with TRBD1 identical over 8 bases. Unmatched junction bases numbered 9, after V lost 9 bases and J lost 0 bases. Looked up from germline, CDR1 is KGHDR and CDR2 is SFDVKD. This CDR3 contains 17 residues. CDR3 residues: CATEHSQGASGANVLTF. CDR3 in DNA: TGTGCCACCGAGCATAGTCAGGGGGCCTCTGGGGCCAACGTCCTGACTTTC.

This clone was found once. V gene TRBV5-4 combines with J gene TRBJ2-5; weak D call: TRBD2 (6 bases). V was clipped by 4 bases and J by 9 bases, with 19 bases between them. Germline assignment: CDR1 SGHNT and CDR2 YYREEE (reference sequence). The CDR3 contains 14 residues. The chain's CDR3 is CASSRRDSRQAQYF. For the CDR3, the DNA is TGTGCCAGCAGCCGCCGGGACTCAAGACAAGCCCAGTACTTC.

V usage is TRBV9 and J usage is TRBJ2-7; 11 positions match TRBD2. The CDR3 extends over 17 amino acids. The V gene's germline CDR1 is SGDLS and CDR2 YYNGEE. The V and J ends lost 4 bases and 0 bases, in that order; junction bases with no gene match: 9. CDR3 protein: CASSLGASGGTSYEQYF. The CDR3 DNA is TGTGCCAGCAGCTTGGGGGCTAGCGGGGGGACCTCCTACGAGCAGTACTTC.

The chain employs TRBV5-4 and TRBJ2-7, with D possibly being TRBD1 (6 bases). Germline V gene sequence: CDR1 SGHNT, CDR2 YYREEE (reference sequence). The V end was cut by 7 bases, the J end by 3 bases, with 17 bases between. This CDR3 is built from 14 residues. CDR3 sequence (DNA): TGTGCCAGCGGTCTAAGGGGGAGTTACTACGAGCAGTACTTC. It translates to CASGLRGSYYEQYF.

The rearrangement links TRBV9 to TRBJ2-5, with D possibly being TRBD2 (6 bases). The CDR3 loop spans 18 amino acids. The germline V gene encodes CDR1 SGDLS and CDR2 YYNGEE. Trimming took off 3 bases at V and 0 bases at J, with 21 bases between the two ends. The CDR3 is CASSAPGEADSYQETQYF. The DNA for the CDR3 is TGTGCCAGCAGCGCCCCCGGGGAGGCAGACTCGTACCAAGAGACCCAGTACTTC. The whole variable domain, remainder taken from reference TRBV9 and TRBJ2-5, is DSGVTQTPKHLITATGQRVTLRCSPRSGDLSVYWYQQSLDQGLQFLIQYYNGEERAKGNILERFSAQQFPDLHSELNLSSLELGDSALYFCASSAPGEADSYQETQYFGPGTRLLVL.

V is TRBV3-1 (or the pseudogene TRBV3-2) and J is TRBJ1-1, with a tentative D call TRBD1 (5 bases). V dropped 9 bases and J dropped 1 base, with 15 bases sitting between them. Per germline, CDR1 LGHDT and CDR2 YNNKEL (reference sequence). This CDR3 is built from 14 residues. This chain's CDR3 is CASRTSWGNTEAFF. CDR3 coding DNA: TGTGCCAGTCGGACATCCTGGGGGAACACTGAAGCTTTCTTT.

CDR3 loop: CASSVGQGTPRNTEAFF. For the CDR3, the DNA is TGTGCCAGCAGCGTAGGGCAGGGGACGCCCCGGAACACTGAAGCTTTCTTT. This sequence joins TRBV9 and TRBJ1-1; possible D gene TRBD1, 6 bases. CDR1 SGDLS and CDR2 YYNGEE come from the germline V gene. The CDR3 extends over 17 amino acids. V shed 0 bases and J shed 1 base, with 16 bases lying between them.

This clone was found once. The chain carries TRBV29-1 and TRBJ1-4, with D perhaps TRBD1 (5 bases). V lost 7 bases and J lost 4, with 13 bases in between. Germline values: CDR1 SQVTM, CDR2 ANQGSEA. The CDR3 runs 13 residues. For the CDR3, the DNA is TGCAGCGGTGGGGGAGGGAGTAATGAAAAACTGTTTTTT. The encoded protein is CSGGGGSNEKLFF.

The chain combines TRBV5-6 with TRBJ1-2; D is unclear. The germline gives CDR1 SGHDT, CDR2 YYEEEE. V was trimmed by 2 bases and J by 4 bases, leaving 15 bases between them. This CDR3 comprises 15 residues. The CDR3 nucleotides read TGTGCCAGCAGCTTAGGGAGTACTGCCTTCTATGGCTACACCTTC. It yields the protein CASSLGSTAFYGYTF.

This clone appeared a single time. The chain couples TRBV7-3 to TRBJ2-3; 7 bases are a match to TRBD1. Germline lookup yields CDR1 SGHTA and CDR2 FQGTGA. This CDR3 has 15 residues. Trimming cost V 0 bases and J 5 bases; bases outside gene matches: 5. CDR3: CASSLTTGIGDTQYF. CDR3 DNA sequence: TGTGCCAGCAGCTTAACGACAGGGATAGGAGATACGCAGTATTTT.

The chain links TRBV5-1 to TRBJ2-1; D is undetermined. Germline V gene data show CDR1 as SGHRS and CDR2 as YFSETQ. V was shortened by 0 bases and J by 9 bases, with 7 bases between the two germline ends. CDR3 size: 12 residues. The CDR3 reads CASSLAIGEQFF. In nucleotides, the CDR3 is TGCGCCAGCAGCTTGGCTATCGGTGAGCAGTTCTTC.

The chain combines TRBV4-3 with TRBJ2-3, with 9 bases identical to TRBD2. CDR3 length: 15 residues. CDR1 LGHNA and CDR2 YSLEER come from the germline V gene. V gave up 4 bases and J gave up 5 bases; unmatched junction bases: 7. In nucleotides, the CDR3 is TGCGCCAGCAGCCCCGGGACTAGCATAATAGATACGCAGTATTTT. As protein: CASSPGTSIIDTQYF.

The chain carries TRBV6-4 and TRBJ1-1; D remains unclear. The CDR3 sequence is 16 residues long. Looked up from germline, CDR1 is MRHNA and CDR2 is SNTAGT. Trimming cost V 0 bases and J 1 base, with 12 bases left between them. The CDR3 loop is CASSDSGLGWNTEAFF. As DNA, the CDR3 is TGTGCCAGCAGTGACTCCGGCCTCGGGTGGAACACTGAAGCTTTCTTT.

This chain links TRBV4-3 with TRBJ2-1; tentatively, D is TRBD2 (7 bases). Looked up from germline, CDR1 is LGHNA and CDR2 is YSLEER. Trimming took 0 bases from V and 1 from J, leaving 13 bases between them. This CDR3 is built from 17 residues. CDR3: CASSQDRRGGSYNEQFF. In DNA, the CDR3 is TGCGCCAGCAGCCAAGATAGGAGGGGGGGTTCCTACAATGAGCAGTTCTTC.

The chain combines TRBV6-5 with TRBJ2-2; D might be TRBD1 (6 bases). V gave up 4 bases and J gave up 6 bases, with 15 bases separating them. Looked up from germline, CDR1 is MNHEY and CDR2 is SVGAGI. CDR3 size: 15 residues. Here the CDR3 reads CASSSPQGMAGELFF. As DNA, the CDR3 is TGTGCCAGCAGTTCCCCTCAGGGGATGGCCGGGGAGCTGTTTTTT.

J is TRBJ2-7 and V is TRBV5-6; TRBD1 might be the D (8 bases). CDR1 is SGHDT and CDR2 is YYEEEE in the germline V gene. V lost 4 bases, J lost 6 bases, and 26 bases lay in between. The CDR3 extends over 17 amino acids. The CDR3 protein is CASSASLSLQGGLEQYF. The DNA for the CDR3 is TGTGCCAGCAGCGCCTCGCTTTCGTTACAGGGGGGGCTCGAGCAGTACTTC.

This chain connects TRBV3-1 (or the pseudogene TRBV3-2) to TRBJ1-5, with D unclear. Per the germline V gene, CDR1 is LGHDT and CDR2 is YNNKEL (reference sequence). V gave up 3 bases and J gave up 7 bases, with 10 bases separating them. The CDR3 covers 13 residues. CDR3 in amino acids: CASSHPGGQPQHF. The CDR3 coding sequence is TGTGCCAGCAGCCACCCGGGAGGGCAGCCCCAGCATTTT.

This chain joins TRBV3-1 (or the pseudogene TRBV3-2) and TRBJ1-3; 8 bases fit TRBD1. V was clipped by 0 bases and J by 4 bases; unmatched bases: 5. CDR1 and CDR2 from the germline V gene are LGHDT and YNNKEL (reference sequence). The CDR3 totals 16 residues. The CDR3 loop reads CASSQDRTGSGNTIYF. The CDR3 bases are TGTGCCAGCAGCCAAGATAGGACAGGGTCGGGAAACACCATATATTTT.

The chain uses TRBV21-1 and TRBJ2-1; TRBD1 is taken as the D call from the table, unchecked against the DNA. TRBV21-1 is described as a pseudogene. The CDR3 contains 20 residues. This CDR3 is CASSRTPANRGRIMADEQFF. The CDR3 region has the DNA TGTGCCAGCAGCCGCACCCCGGCGAACAGGGGGCGTATCATGGCAGATGAGCAGTTCTTC.

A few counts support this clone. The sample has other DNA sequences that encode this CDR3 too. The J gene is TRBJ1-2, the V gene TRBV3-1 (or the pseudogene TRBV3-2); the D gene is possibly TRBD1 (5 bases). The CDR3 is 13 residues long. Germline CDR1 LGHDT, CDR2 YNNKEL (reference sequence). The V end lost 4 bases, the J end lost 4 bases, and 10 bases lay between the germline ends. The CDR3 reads CASSPLGAYGYTF. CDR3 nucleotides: TGTGCCAGCAGCCCCCTAGGGGCCTATGGCTACACCTTC.

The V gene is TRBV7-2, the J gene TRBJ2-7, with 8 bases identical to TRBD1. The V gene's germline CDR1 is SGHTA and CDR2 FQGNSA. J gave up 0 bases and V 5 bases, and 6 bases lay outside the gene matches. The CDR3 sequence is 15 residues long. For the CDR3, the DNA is TGTGCCAGCAGCCCCGGGACAGGCTCCTCCTACGAGCAGTACTTC. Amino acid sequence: CASSPGTGSSYEQYF.

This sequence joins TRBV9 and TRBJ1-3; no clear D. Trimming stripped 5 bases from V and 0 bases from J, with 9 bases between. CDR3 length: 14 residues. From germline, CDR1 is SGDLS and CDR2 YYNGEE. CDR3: CASSTVDSGNTIYF. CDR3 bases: TGTGCCAGCAGTACAGTCGACTCTGGAAACACCATATATTTT.

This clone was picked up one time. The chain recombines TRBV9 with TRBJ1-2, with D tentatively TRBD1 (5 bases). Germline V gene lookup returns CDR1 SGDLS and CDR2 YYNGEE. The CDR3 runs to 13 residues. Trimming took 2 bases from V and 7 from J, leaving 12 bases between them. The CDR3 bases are TGTGCCAGCAGCGTGGGGGGAGTCGGTGGCTACACCTTC. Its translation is CASSVGGVGGYTF.

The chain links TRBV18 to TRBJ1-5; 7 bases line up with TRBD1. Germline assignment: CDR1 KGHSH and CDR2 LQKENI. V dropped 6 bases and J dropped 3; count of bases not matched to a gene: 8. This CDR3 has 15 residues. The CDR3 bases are TGTGCCAGCTCGACGGGACAGAATATCAATCAGCCCCAGCATTTT. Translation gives CASSTGQNINQPQHF.

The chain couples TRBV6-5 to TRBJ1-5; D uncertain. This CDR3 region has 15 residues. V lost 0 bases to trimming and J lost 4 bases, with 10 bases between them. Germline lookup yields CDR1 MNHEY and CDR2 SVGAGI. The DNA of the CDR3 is TGTGCCAGCAGTTACTCGAGTGGCGGAAATCAGCCCCAGCATTTT. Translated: CASSYSSGGNQPQHF.

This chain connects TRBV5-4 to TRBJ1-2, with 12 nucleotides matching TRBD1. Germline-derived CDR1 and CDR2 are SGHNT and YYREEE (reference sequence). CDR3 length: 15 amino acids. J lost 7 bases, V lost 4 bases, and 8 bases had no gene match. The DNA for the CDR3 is TGTGCCAGCAGCCCGGGGACAGGGGGCGACTCTGGCTACACCTTC. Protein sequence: CASSPGTGGDSGYTF.

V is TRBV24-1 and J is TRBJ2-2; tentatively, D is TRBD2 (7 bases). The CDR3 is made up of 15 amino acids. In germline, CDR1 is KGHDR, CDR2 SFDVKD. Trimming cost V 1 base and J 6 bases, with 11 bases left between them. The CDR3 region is CATSDFRGGPGELFF. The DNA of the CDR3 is TGTGCCACCAGTGATTTTCGCGGGGGCCCCGGGGAGCTGTTTTTT.